This TCR beta chain was identified during a study of CD8+CD57+ T cells in acquired aplastic anemia. Points from the study as a whole: Researchers reported that CD8+ Simpson's diversity was not significantly different in patients versus controls.

Patients included in sequencing had previously demonstrated CD8+CD57+ cell expansion by flow cytometry. Severe acquired aplastic anemia was present in all patients. This clonotype was seen a single time. Its antigen is unknown. Germline CDR1 is SEHNR and CDR2 is FQNEAQ (reference sequence). The CDR3 extends over 17 amino acids. Losses at the gene ends were 4 bases for V and 7 bases for J; bases not matched to a gene: 16. Genomic DNA, the template, was used for profiling of the TCR beta VDJ and CDR3. TCRdb itself ran the reads through MiXCR, one entry per CDR3 protein. This sample has roughly 290,000 distinct CDR3 sequences; approximately 57% occur once, and the top ten carry under 1.5%.

Sequenced material: sorted CD4+, CD8+, or CD8+CD57+ T cells (not recorded which) from PBMCs. The rearrangement joins TRBV7-9 to TRBJ1-5, with 7 bases that match TRBD1. This sequence originates from a human donor with aplastic anemia. The CDR3 sequence: CASSSTQQVQGNQPQHF. CDR3 bases: TGTGCCAGCAGCTCCACCCAGCAAGTACAGGGGAACCAGCCCCAGCATTTT.